This T cell receptor beta chain derives from a study of cytomegalovirus exposure and HLA in healthy donors. Germline CDR1 LNHDA, CDR2 SQIVND (reference sequence). With V trimmed by 7 bases and J by 7 bases, 10 bases remained unmatched. This CDR3 comprises 14 residues. The study, taken as a whole, reports: A highly shared variant cluster was judged a likely technical artifact.

This clone was found a few times. The antigen is unknown. PCR involved 60 Vbeta and 13 Jbeta primers. Generated by immunoSEQ multiplex PCR, the TCRdb table keeps only in-frame clones and is missing some. The sample consists of over 200,000 clones, 75% to 80% of them appearing once. This rearrangement joins TRBV19 to TRBJ1-5; 7 nucleotides align to TRBD1. The clonotype comes from a male donor in good health and CMV-seronegative. The sample was PBMCs. The CDR3 sequence is CASTQGGLGQPQHF. CDR3 nucleotide sequence: TGTGCCAGTACCCAGGGGGGCTTGGGGCAGCCCCAGCATTTT. The full variable domain, in which reference TRBV19 and TRBJ1-5 provide the parts outside the CDR3, is DGGITQSPKYLFRKEGQNVTLSCEQNLNHDAMYWYRQDPGQGLRLIYYSQIVNDFQKGDIAEGYSVSREKKESFPLTVTSAQKNPTAFYLCASTQGGLGQPQHFGDGTRLSIL.